The 28 T cell receptor beta chains reported below all come from one sample, sequenced in a study of T cell repertoires in cytomegalovirus infection. One entry per CDR3 protein results from TCRdb running MiXCR on the reads. The table includes 630,000 or so distinct CDR3 sequences, around 24% detected once. The sample was CD8+ T cells from PBMCs. These TCRs come from a human donor in good health (CMV status not recorded). Some clones in this sample may be carry-over from other donors' samples.

V usage is TRBV2 and J usage is TRBJ1-1, with D hard to call. CDR3 length equals 13 residues. V lost 8 bases, J lost 3 bases, and 13 bases lay in between. CDR1 is SNHLY and CDR2 is FYNNEI in the germline V gene. In DNA form, the CDR3 reads TGTGCCAGCCGTGCCCCTGGGGACACTGAAGCTTTCTTT. Protein product: CASRAPGDTEAFF.

The table lists this clonotype with a count of one. A much larger clone lies one base from this, so it may be a read error. CDR3 nucleotide sequence: TGTGCCAGCAGCCCGCCCGGCGGCGGCACCGGGGAGCTGTTTTTT. Its translation is CASSPPGGGTGELFF. This sequence joins TRBV7-8 and TRBJ2-2; D is ambiguous. CDR1 and CDR2 from the germline V gene are SGHVS and FQNEAQ. V lost 5 bases to trimming and J lost 4 bases, with 14 bases between them. This CDR3 is 15 amino acids long.

In nucleotides, the CDR3 is TGTGCCAGCAGCTCGTTAGCGGGGGCCAGAGAGCAGTTCTTC. Translating it yields CASSSLAGAREQFF. The chain has TRBV5-5 and TRBJ2-1; 9 positions agree with TRBD2. CDR1 and CDR2 from the germline V gene are SGHKS and YYEKEE (reference sequence). The CDR3 extends over 14 amino acids. V shed 3 bases and J 10 bases; nucleotides not matched to a gene: 8.

There are many counts of this clonotype. The genes are TRBV28 and TRBJ1-4; 10 bases fit TRBD1. The CDR3 loop spans 15 amino acids. Germline V gives CDR1 MDHEN, CDR2 SYDVKM. Trimming took 5 bases from V and 7 from J; bases not matched to a gene: 7. The CDR3 DNA follows: TGTGCCAGCAGTACTGACAGGGGGCGGATTGAAAAACTGTTTTTT. Translating gives CASSTDRGRIEKLFF.

There are many counts of this clonotype. The chain is built from TRBV27 and TRBJ2-1; perhaps TRBD1 as D (6 bases). The germline V gene encodes CDR1 MNHEY and CDR2 SMNVEV (reference sequence). CDR3 length: 11 amino acids. The V end lost 5 bases, the J end lost 11 bases, and 10 bases lay between the germline ends. CDR3: CASSTGIKQFF. The CDR3 DNA is TGTGCCAGCAGTACAGGGATCAAGCAGTTCTTC.

V and J are TRBV4-1 and TRBJ1-1; no clear D. The V end lost 0 bases, the J end lost 4 bases, and 9 bases lay between the germline ends. There are 14 residues in the CDR3. CDR1 is MGHRA, CDR2 YSYEKL, per germline. CDR3 amino acids: CASSQDGAITEAFF. CDR3 bases: TGCGCCAGCAGCCAAGATGGAGCTATCACTGAAGCTTTCTTT.

The genes are TRBV9 and TRBJ1-2; 8 bases agree with TRBD1. V was clipped by 1 base and J by 6 bases; unmatched bases: 5. Germline values: CDR1 SGDLS, CDR2 YYNGEE. This CDR3 is 14 amino acids long. The CDR3 sequence is CASSVLAGGHGYTF. As DNA, the CDR3 is TGTGCCAGCAGCGTACTGGCAGGGGGCCATGGCTACACCTTC.

The chain combines TRBV7-9 with TRBJ2-5, with 8 bases aligning to TRBD1. The CDR3 is made up of 16 amino acids. The V gene end was trimmed by 1 base and the J gene end by 1 base; junction bases not matched to a gene: 5. CDR1 and CDR2 (germline): SEHNR, FQNEAQ (reference sequence). CDR3 in amino acids: CASSLGAGGGQETQYF. The DNA of the CDR3 is TGTGCCAGCAGCTTAGGGGCAGGGGGCGGCCAAGAGACCCAGTACTTC.

This clonotype was recorded many times. The CDR3 here is CASSLRGQGFNEQFF. The CDR3 region has the DNA TGTGCCAGCAGCTTGAGGGGACAGGGATTCAATGAGCAGTTCTTC. This chain links TRBV5-5 with TRBJ2-1; 9 bases agree with TRBD1. V was pared by 1 base and J by 6 bases, with 5 bases of the junction left unmatched. The CDR3 covers 15 residues. Per the germline V gene, CDR1 is SGHKS and CDR2 is YYEKEE (reference sequence).

This sequence joins TRBV28 and TRBJ2-3, with a weak D call TRBD2 (5 bases). Trimming left V 5 bases short and J 4 bases short, with 19 bases between. There are 16 residues in the CDR3. Germline assignment: CDR1 MDHEN and CDR2 SYDVKM. CDR3 sequence reads: CASSPATGWQADTQYF. Written as DNA, the CDR3 is TGTGCCAGCAGTCCCGCCACGGGGTGGCAGGCAGATACGCAGTATTTT.

The rearrangement uses TRBV28 and TRBJ1-4, with unresolved D. There are 12 residues in the CDR3. Deletions cut 3 bases from V and 8 bases from J, with 7 bases between. Germline values: CDR1 MDHEN, CDR2 SYDVKM. The CDR3 bases are TGTGCCAGCAGTTTTAAAGGAGAAAAACTGTTTTTT. Protein product: CASSFKGEKLFF.

V gene TRBV10-2 combines with J gene TRBJ2-7; 8 nucleotides agree with TRBD1. The CDR3 is made up of 14 amino acids. Germline V gene sequence: CDR1 WSHSY, CDR2 SAAADI. V lost 3 bases and J lost 3; bases outside the gene matches: 4. CDR3 amino acids: CASSDTGGIYEQYF. CDR3 DNA sequence: TGCGCCAGCAGTGACACAGGGGGGATCTACGAGCAGTACTTC.

V gene TRBV5-5 combines with J gene TRBJ1-1; no clear D. With 4 bases removed from V and 1 base from J, the gap between germline ends came to 14 bases. Germline V gives CDR1 SGHKS, CDR2 YYEKEE (reference sequence). The CDR3 length is 15 residues. The CDR3 reads CASSRVGAENTEAFF. Here the CDR3 DNA reads TGTGCCAGCAGCCGAGTGGGAGCTGAGAACACTGAAGCTTTCTTT.

The chain links TRBV13 to TRBJ2-1; possibly TRBD1 for D (6 bases). The germline V gene encodes CDR1 PRHDT and CDR2 FYEKMQ (reference sequence). The CDR3 length is 15 residues. V was pared by 0 bases and J by 1 base, with 7 bases between. Written as DNA, the CDR3 is TGTGCCAGCAGCTTAGGCAGGGGTTCCTACAATGAGCAGTTCTTC. It translates to CASSLGRGSYNEQFF.

This clonotype was recorded many times. The V call is TRBV11-1, the J call TRBJ2-5; the D gene is possibly TRBD2 (6 bases). With 5 bases removed from V and 4 bases from J, the gap between germline ends came to 14 bases. CDR1 and CDR2 from the germline V gene are SGHAT and FQDESV (reference sequence). The CDR3 contains 14 residues. Here the CDR3 reads CASSQGLSGETQYF. In DNA, the CDR3 is TGTGCCAGCAGCCAGGGACTTTCAGGAGAGACCCAGTACTTC.

This clonotype was picked up a small number of times. The chain carries TRBV7-3 and TRBJ2-6; 7 bases are shared with TRBD1. Germline trimming cut 2 bases from V and 0 bases from J; bases unmatched to any gene: 10. Germline assignment: CDR1 SGHTA and CDR2 FQGTGA. The CDR3 loop spans 19 amino acids. CDR3 residues: CASSLLGTAFSSGANVLTF. Here the CDR3 DNA reads TGTGCCAGCAGCTTATTAGGGACAGCCTTTTCCTCTGGGGCCAACGTCCTGACTTTC. The full variable domain, in which reference TRBV7-3 and TRBJ2-6 provide the parts outside the CDR3, is GAGVSQTPSNKVTEKGKYVELRCDPISGHTALYWYRQSLGQGPEFLIYFQGTGAADDSGLPNDRFFAVRPEGSVSTLKIQRTERGDSAVYLCASSLLGTAFSSGANVLTFGAGSRLTVL.

The chain is built from TRBV7-8 and TRBJ2-5; D ambiguous. Trimming left V 5 bases short and J 4 bases short, with 11 bases between. From germline, CDR1 is SGHVS and CDR2 FQNEAQ. This CDR3 has 13 amino acids. The CDR3: CASSQPRRETQYF. The CDR3, as DNA: TGTGCCAGCAGCCAGCCTAGGAGAGAGACCCAGTACTTC.

This clonotype was found a few times. The gene calls are TRBV2 and TRBJ2-1, with 8 nucleotides matching TRBD2. J gave up 10 bases and V 5 bases, and 4 bases lay outside the gene matches. Germline-derived CDR1 and CDR2 are SNHLY and FYNNEI. The CDR3 spans 12 residues. The CDR3 coding sequence is TGTGCCAGCAGTTATAAGCGGGGGGAGCAGTTCTTC. This translates into CASSYKRGEQFF.

With respect to this clonotype: A read error may produce the germline difference seen at one junction end. For the CDR3, the DNA is TGTACCAGCAGCTTATTGAAGCGGGGTACAGATACGCAGTATTTT. Protein product: CTSSLLKRGTDTQYF. V gene TRBV7-6 combines with J gene TRBJ2-3, with 7 bases that match TRBD2. The CDR3 is 15 amino acids. Germline loops: CDR1 SGHVS, CDR2 FNYEAQ.

This CDR3 reads CASYGDRVSYEQYF. The CDR3 DNA is TGTGCCAGCTATGGGGACAGGGTCTCCTACGAGCAGTACTTC. The V gene is TRBV2, the J gene TRBJ2-7; 9 bases line up with TRBD1. The CDR3 runs 14 residues. The germline CDR1 and CDR2 sequences are SNHLY and FYNNEI. Unmatched junction bases numbered 5, after V lost 8 bases and J lost 0 bases.

V is TRBV7-9 and J is TRBJ2-1, with TRBD2 matching over 9 bases. The length of the CDR3 is 20 residues. V lost 7 bases to trimming and J lost 0 bases; unmatched junction nucleotides: 19. CDR1 SEHNR and CDR2 FQNEAQ come from the germline V gene (reference sequence). CDR3 in amino acids: CASNPPAGGNVRSSYNEQFF. The DNA of the CDR3 is TGTGCCAGCAATCCCCCAGCGGGGGGTAACGTCAGGAGCTCCTACAATGAGCAGTTCTTC.

This chain joins TRBV29-1 and TRBJ2-5; possible D gene TRBD2, 6 bases. The CDR3 is 15 residues long. Trimming left V 1 base short and J 0 bases short, with 12 bases between. Germline V gene lookup returns CDR1 SQVTM and CDR2 ANQGSEA. The CDR3 nucleotides read TGCAGCGTTGAAGGGACTACCTGGTACCAAGAGACCCAGTACTTC. Protein: CSVEGTTWYQETQYF.

This clonotype came up a few times. This chain uses TRBV5-4 with TRBJ1-2; TRBD1 matches 7 bases. The CDR3 totals 15 residues. Germline CDR1 and CDR2: SGHNT and YYREEE (reference sequence). The junction had 11 bases not matched to a gene; V was cut back by 3 bases and J by 6 bases. CDR3 sequence reads: CASSYETGNGDGYTF. The CDR3 bases are TGTGCCAGCAGCTACGAGACAGGGAATGGGGATGGCTACACCTTC.

The chain combines TRBV12-5 with TRBJ1-4; 7 nucleotides match TRBD1. Trimming removed 6 bases from V and 5 bases from J; junction bases left unmatched: 6. The CDR3 extends over 14 amino acids. Looked up from germline, CDR1 is LGHNT and CDR2 is FRNRAP. The CDR3 DNA reads TGTGCTAGTGGGGCGACAGGGTTAAATGAAAAACTGTTTTTT. Encoded protein: CASGATGLNEKLFF.

The chain has TRBV7-9 and TRBJ2-7; D possibly corresponds to TRBD2 (5 bases). Germline V gives CDR1 SEHNR, CDR2 FQNEAQ (reference sequence). V was clipped by 4 bases and J by 1 base, with 17 bases between them. The CDR3 loop spans 16 amino acids. CDR3 amino acids: CASSSWTAGESYEQYF. In DNA, the CDR3 is TGTGCCAGCAGCTCATGGACCGCCGGGGAATCCTACGAGCAGTACTTC.

In its sample, this clonotype was seen a few times. The chain couples TRBV6-1 to TRBJ2-3; D gene uncertain. The germline V gene has CDR1 MNHNS and CDR2 SASEGT. The CDR3 is made up of 14 amino acids. The germline V and J ends were trimmed by 5 bases and 4 bases, with 13 bases remaining between them. The CDR3 spells CASSPLSRADTQYF. DNA of the CDR3: TGTGCCAGCAGTCCCCTGTCCCGGGCAGATACGCAGTATTTT.

A remark on this clonotype: Given the absence of the conserved phenylalanine or tryptophan at the CDR3 end, a read error is likely. This chain uses TRBV10-3 with TRBJ2-7, with D perhaps matching TRBD2 (6 bases). The V end was cut by 9 bases, the J end by 2 bases, with 14 bases between. The germline CDR1 and CDR2 sequences are ENHRY and SYGVKD. There are 13 residues in the CDR3. In DNA form, the CDR3 reads TGTGCCATTACGGGAGAACCGACCTACGAGCAGTACTTG. Translation gives CAITGEPTYEQYL.

The V gene is TRBV25-1, the J gene TRBJ1-6; weak D call: TRBD1 (5 bases). The CDR3 sequence is 15 residues long. Trimming left V 2 bases short and J 5 bases short, with 10 bases between. Looked up from germline, CDR1 is MGHDK and CDR2 is SYGVNS. The CDR3 bases are TGTGCCAGCAGTGAAAAGGGACGGAATAATTCACCCCTCCACTTT. Its translation is CASSEKGRNNSPLHF.